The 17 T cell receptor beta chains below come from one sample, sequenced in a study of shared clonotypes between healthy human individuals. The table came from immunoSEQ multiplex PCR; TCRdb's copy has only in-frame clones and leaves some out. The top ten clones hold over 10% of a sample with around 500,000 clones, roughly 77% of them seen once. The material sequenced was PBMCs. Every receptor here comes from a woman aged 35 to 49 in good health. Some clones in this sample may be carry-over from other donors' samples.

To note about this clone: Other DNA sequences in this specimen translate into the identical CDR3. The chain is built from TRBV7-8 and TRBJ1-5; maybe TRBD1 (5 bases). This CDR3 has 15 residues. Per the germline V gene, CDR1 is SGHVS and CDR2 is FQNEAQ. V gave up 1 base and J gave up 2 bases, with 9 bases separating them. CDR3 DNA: TGTGCCAGCAGCTTAGAGGGCAGGGGCAATCAGCCCCAGCATTTT. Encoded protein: CASSLEGRGNQPQHF.

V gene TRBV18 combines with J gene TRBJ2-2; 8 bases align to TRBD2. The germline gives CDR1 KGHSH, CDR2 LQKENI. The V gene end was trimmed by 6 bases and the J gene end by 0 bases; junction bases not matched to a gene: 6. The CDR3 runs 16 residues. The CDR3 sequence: CASSPLLAANTGELFF. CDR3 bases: TGTGCCAGCTCCCCCTTACTAGCGGCGAACACCGGGGAGCTGTTTTTT.

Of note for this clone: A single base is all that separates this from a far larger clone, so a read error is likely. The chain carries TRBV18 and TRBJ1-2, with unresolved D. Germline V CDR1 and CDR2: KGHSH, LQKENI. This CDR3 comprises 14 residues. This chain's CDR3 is CASSPQPANCGYTF. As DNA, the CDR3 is TGTGCCAGCTCACCACAGCCGGCTAACTGTGGCTACACCTTC.

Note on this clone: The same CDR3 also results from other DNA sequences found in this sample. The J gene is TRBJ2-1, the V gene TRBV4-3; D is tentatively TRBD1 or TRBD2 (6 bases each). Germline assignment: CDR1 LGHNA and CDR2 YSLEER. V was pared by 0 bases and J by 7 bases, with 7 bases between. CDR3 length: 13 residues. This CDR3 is CASSQEGGNEQFF. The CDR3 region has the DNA TGCGCCAGCAGCCAAGAAGGGGGGAATGAGCAGTTCTTC.

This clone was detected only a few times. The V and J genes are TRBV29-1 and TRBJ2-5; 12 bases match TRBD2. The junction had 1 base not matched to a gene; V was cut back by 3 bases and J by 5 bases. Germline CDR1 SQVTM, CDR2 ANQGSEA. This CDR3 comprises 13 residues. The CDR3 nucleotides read TGCAGCGTTGATGGGACTAGCGGGGAGACCCAGTACTTC. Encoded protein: CSVDGTSGETQYF.

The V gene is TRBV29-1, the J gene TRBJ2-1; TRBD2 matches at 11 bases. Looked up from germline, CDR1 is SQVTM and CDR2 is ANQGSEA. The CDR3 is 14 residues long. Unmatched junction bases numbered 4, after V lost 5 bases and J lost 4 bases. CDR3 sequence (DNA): TGCAGCGTTACGGGGACTAGCGGTTACAATGAGCAGTTCTTC. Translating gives CSVTGTSGYNEQFF.

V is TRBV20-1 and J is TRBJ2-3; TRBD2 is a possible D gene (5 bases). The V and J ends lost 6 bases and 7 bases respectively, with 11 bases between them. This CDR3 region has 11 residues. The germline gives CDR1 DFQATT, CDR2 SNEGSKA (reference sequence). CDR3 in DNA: TGCAGTGCCCGACGGGATAATACGCAGTATTTT. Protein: CSARRDNTQYF.

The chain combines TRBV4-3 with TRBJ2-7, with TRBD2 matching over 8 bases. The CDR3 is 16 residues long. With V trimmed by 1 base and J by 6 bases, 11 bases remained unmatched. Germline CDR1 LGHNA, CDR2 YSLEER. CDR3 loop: CASSQARSGSLIEQYF. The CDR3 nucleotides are TGCGCCAGCAGCCAAGCGAGAAGCGGGAGCCTGATCGAGCAGTACTTC.

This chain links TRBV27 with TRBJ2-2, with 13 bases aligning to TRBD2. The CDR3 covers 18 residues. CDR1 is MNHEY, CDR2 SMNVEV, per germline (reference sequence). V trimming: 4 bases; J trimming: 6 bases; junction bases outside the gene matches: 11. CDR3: CASSSPPTSGRVPGELFF. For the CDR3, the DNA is TGTGCCAGCAGTTCCCCCCCCACTAGCGGGAGGGTCCCCGGGGAGCTGTTTTTT.

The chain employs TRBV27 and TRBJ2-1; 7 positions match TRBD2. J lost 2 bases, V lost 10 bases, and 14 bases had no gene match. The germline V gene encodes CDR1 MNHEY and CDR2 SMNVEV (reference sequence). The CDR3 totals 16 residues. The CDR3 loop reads CATLDLGGGTYNEQFF. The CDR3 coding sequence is TGTGCCACCCTCGATCTTGGGGGGGGGACCTACAATGAGCAGTTCTTC.

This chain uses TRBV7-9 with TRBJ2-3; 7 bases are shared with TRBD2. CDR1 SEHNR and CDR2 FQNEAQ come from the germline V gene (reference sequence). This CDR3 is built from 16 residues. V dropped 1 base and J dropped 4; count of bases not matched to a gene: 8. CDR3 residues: CASSLVGGSGADTQYF. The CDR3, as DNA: TGTGCCAGCAGCTTAGTCGGCGGGAGTGGCGCAGATACGCAGTATTTT. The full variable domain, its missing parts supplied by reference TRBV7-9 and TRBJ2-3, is DTGVSQNPRHKITKRGQNVTFRCDPISEHNRLYWYRQTLGQGPEFLTYFQNEAQLEKSRLLSDRFSAERPKGSFSTLEIQRTEQGDSAMYLCASSLVGGSGADTQYFGPGTRLTVL.

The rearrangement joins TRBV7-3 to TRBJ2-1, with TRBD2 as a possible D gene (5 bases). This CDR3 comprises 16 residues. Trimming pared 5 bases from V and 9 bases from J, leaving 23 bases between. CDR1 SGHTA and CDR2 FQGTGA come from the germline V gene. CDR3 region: CASSPTKRRAGVEQFF. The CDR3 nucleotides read TGTGCCAGCAGCCCGACTAAGAGGCGGGCGGGCGTTGAGCAGTTCTTC.

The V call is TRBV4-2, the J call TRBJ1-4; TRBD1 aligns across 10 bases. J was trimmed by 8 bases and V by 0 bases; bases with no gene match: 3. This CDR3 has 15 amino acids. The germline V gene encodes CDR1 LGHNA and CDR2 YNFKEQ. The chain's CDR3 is CASSQDGTGDEKLFF. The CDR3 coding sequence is TGTGCCAGCAGCCAAGATGGGACAGGGGACGAAAAACTGTTTTTT.

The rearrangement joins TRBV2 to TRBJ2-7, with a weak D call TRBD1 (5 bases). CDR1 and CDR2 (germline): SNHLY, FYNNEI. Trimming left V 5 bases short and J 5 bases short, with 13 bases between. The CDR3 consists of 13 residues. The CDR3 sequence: CASSPGISDEQYF. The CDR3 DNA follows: TGTGCCAGCAGTCCAGGGATTTCGGACGAGCAGTACTTC.

CDR3 residues: CAMGTSGYNEQFF. For the CDR3, the DNA is TGTGCCATGGGGACTAGCGGCTACAATGAGCAGTTCTTC. The chain has TRBV10-3 and TRBJ2-1; 11 bases agree with TRBD2. There are 13 residues in the CDR3. CDR1 is ENHRY, CDR2 SYGVKD, per germline. The V and J ends lost 9 bases and 3 bases, in that order; junction bases with no gene match: 1.

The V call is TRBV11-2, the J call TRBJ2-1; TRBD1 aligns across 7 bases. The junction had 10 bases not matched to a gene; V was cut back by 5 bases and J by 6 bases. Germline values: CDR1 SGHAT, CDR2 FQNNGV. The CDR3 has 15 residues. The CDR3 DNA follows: TGTGCCAGCAGCAAACTTACAGGGGATGGCAATGAGCAGTTCTTC. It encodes CASSKLTGDGNEQFF.

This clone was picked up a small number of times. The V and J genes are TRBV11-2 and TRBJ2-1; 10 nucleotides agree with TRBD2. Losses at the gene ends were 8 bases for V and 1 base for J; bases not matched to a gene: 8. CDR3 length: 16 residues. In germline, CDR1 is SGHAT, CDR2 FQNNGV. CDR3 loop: CASRLSGRVSYNEQFF. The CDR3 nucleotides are TGTGCCAGCCGTCTAAGCGGGAGGGTTTCCTACAATGAGCAGTTCTTC.